This T cell receptor (beta chain) was sequenced during a study of cytotoxic CD8 clonotypes in ibrutinib-treated CLL. The overall study: The authors obtained response samples at a median of about 13 months of treatment, range 6 to 36.

V lost 5 bases to trimming and J lost 8 bases, with 15 bases between them. There are 13 residues in the CDR3. Germline loops: CDR1 LNHNV, CDR2 YYDKDF (reference sequence). General study points: Public clonotypes, found uncommonly, either contracted or stayed stable on treatment. Against age-matched healthy donors, baseline clonality ran higher and tracked circulating CD8+ T-cell counts.

Libraries were prepared by immunoSEQ multiplex PCR; TCRdb keeps only in-frame clonotypes and omits some of them. The data hold around 130,000 clones, with about 85% observed a single time. About this clone itself: The antigen is undetermined.

J is TRBJ1-2 and V is TRBV15; possibly TRBD1 for D (5 bases). This TCR was sampled from a human donor with chronic lymphocytic leukemia. The material sequenced was PBMCs, taken after 24 months of ibrutinib treatment. The chain's CDR3 is CATSPTGSGGYTF. CDR3 nucleotide sequence: TGTGCCACCAGCCCGACTGGTTCAGGGGGCTACACCTTC.